This T cell receptor (beta chain) was recorded in a study of cytomegalovirus exposure and HLA in healthy donors. Study-level background: Counted in an early data release were tens of millions of unique TCRs from HLA-typed donors.

Losses at the gene ends were 3 bases for V and 7 bases for J; bases not matched to a gene: 5. The CDR3 covers 15 residues. Germline CDR1 MRHNA, CDR2 SNTAGT. This clone came up a few times. The PCR employed 60 Vbeta primers together with 13 Jbeta primers. Repertoires were generated with immunoSEQ multiplex PCR, while TCRdb's copy carries only in-frame clones and drops some. This sample has approximately 100,000 clones; about four fifths occur once, and the top ten carry about 4%. The specimen was PBMCs. The chain employs TRBV6-4 and TRBJ2-2; 10 bases line up with TRBD2. The receptor comes from a woman between 40 and 55 years old in good health and CMV-seropositive. The DNA of the CDR3 is TGTGCCAGCAGTGAGGGGACTAGCGAGAACGGGGAGCTGTTTTTT. This sequence encodes CASSEGTSENGELFF.